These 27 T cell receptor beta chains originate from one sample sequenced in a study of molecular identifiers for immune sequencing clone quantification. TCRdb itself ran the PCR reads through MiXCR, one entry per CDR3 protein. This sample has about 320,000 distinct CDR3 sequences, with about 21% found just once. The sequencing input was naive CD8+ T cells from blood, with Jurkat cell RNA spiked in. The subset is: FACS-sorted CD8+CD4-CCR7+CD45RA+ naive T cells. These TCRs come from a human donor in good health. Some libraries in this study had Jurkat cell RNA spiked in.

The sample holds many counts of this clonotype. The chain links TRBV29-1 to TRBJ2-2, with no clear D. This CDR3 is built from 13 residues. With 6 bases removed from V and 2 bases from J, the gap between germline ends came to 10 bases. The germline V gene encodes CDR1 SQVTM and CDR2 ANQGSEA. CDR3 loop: CSVGPDNTGELFF. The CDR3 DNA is TGCAGCGTCGGACCAGACAACACCGGGGAGCTGTTTTTT.

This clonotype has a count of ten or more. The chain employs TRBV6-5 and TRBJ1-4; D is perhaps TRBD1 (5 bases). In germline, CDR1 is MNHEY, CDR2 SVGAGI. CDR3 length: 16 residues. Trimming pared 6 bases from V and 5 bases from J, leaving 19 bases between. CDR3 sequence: CASSQWIGTANEKLFF. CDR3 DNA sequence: TGTGCCAGCAGCCAATGGATCGGGACGGCAAATGAAAAACTGTTTTTT.

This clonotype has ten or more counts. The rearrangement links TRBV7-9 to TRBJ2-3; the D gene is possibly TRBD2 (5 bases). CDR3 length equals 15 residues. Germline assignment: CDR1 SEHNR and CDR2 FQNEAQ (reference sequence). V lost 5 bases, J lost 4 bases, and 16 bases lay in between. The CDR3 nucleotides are TGTGCCAGCAGCACGTTTCTCGGGAACGCAGATACGCAGTATTTT. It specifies CASSTFLGNADTQYF. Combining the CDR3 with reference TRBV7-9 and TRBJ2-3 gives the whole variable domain DTGVSQNPRHKITKRGQNVTFRCDPISEHNRLYWYRQTLGQGPEFLTYFQNEAQLEKSRLLSDRFSAERPKGSFSTLEIQRTEQGDSAMYLCASSTFLGNADTQYFGPGTRLTVL.

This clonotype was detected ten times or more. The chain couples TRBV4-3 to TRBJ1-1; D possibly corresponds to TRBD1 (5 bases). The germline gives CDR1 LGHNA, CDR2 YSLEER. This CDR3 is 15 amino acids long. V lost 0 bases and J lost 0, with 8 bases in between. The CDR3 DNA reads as TGCGCCAGCAGCCAAGACGGGACCATGAACACTGAAGCTTTCTTT. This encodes CASSQDGTMNTEAFF.

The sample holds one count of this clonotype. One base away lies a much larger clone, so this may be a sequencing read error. The CDR3 sequence is CASSFGQGTSIDTQYF. DNA for the CDR3: TGCGCCAGCAGCTTCGGACAGGGGACTAGCATAGATACGCAGTATTTT. The rearrangement uses TRBV5-1 and TRBJ2-3; D possibly uses TRBD1 or TRBD2 (9 bases each). The CDR3 is made up of 16 amino acids. CDR1 and CDR2 from the germline V gene are SGHRS and YFSETQ. Full variable domain (outside the CDR3, taken from reference TRBV5-1 and TRBJ2-3): KAGVTQTPRYLIKTRGQQVTLSCSPISGHRSVSWYQQTPGQGLQFLFEYFSETQRNKGNFPGRFSGRQFSNSRSEMNVSTLELGDSALYLCASSFGQGTSIDTQYFGPGTRLTVL.

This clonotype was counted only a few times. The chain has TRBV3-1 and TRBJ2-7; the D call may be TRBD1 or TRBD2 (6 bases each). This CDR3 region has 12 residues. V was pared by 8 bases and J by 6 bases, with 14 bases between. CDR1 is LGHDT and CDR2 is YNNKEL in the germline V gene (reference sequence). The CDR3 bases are TGTGCCAGCCGGGGGCAGGGTCGCGAGCAGTACTTC. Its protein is CASRGQGREQYF.

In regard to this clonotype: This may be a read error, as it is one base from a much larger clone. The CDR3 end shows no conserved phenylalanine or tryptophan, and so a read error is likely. As DNA, the CDR3 is TGTGCCAGTAGTATAGGTTGGGCCGGACCTCGGGAGCAGTACCTC. This gives the protein CASSIGWAGPREQYL. V usage is TRBV19 and J usage is TRBJ2-7; D not resolved. CDR1 is LNHDA, CDR2 SQIVND, per germline (reference sequence). This CDR3 is 15 amino acids long. With 1 base removed from V and 7 bases from J, the gap between germline ends came to 17 bases.

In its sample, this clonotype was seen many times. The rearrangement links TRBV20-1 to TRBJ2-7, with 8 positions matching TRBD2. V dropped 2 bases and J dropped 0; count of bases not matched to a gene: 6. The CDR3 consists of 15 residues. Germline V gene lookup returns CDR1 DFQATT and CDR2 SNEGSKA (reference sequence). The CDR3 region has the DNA TGCAGTGCTAGATCTAGCGGGTCTAGCTCCTACGAGCAGTACTTC. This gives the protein CSARSSGSSSYEQYF.

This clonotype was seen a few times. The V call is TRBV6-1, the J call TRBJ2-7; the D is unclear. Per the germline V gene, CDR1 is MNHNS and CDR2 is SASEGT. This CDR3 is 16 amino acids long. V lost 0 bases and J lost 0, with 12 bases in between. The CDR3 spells CASSEAHSPSSYEQYF. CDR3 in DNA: TGTGCCAGCAGTGAAGCCCACAGCCCTAGCTCCTACGAGCAGTACTTC.

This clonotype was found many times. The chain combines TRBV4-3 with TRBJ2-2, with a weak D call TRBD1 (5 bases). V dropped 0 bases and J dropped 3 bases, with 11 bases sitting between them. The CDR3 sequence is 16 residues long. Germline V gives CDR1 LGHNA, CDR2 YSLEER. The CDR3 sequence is CASSQDETVDTGELFF. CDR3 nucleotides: TGCGCCAGCAGCCAAGATGAGACAGTAGACACCGGGGAGCTGTTTTTT.

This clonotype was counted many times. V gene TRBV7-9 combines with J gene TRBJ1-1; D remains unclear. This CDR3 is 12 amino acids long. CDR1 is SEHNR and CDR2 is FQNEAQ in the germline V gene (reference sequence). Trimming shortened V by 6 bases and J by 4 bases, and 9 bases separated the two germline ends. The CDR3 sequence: CASRQLSTEAFF. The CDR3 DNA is TGTGCCAGCAGACAACTTAGCACTGAAGCTTTCTTT.

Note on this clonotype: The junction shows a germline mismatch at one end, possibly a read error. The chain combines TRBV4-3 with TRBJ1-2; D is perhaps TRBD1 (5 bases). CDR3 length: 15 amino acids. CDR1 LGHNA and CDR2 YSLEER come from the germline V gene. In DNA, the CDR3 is TGCGCCAGCCGCCAAGATGAGGGGAAGTACTATGGCTACACCTTC. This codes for CASRQDEGKYYGYTF.

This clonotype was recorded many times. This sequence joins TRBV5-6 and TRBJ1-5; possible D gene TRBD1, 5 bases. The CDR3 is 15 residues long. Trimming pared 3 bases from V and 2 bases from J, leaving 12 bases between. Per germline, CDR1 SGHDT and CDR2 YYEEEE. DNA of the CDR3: TGTGCCAGCAGCTCCACCATGGGGGGCAATCAGCCCCAGCATTTT. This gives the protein CASSSTMGGNQPQHF. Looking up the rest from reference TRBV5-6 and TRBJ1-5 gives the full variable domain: DAGVTQSPTHLIKTRGQQVTLRCSPKSGHDTVSWYQQALGQGPQFIFQYYEEEERQRGNFPDRFSGHQFPNYSSELNVNALLLGDSALYLCASSSTMGGNQPQHFGDGTRLSIL.

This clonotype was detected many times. CDR3: CASSRTANNQPQHF. In DNA, the CDR3 is TGTGCCAGCAGCCGGACAGCCAACAATCAGCCCCAGCATTTT. The rearrangement uses TRBV7-6 and TRBJ1-5, with a weak D call TRBD1 (6 bases). CDR3 length: 14 residues. Germline V gene sequence: CDR1 SGHVS, CDR2 FNYEAQ. The V end was cut by 5 bases, the J end by 3 bases, with 11 bases between.

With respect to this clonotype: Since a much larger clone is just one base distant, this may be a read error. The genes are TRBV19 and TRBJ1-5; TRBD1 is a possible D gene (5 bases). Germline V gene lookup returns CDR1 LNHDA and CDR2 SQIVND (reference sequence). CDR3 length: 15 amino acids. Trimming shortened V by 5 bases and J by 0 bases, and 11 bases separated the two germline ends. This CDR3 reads CASSWGLDSNQPQHF. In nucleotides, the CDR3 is TGTGCCAGTAGTTGGGGGTTGGATAGCAATCAGCCCCAGCATTTT. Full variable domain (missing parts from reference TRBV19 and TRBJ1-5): DGGITQSPKYLFRKEGQNVTLSCEQNLNHDAMYWYRQDPGQGLRLIYYSQIVNDFQKGDIAEGYSVSREKKESFPLTVTSAQKNPTAFYLCASSWGLDSNQPQHFGDGTRLSIL.

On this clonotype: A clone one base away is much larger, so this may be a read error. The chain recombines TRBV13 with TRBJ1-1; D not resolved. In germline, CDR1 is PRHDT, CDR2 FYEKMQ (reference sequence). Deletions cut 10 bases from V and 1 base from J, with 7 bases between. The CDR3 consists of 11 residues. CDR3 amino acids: CAIRPNTEAFF. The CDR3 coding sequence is TGTGCCATAAGACCGAACACTGAAGCTTTCTTT.

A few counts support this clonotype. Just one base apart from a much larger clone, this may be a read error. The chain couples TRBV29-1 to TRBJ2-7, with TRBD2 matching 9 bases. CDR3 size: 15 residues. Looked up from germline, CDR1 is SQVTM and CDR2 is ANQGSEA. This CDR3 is CSAEGIGGRVYEQYF. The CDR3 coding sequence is TGCAGCGCTGAAGGGATCGGCGGGAGGGTTTACGAGCAGTACTTC.

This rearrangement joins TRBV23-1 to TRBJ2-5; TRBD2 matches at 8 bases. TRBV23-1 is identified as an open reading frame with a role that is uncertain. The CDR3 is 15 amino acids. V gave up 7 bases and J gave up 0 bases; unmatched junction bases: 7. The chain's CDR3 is CASTLQRENQETQYF. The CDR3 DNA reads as TGCGCCAGCACTCTACAGCGGGAGAACCAAGAGACCCAGTACTTC.

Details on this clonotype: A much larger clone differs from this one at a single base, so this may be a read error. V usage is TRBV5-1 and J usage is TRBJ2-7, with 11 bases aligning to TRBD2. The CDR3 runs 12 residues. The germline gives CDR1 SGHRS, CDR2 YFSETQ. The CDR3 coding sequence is TGCGCCTGCACTAGCGGGAGCTACAAGCAGTACTTC. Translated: CACTSGSYKQYF.

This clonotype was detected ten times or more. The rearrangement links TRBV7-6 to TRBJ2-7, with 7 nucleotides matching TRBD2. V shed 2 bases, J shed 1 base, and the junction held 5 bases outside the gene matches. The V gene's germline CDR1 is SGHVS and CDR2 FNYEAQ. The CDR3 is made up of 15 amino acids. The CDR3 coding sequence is TGTGCCAGCAGCTTATTCACGGGGGGTTCCTACGAGCAGTACTTC. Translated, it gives CASSLFTGGSYEQYF.

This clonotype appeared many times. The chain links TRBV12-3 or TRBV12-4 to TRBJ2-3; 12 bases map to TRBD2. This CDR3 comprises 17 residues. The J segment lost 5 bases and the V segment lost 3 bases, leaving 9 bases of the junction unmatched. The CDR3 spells CASSFGLAGGPRDTQYF. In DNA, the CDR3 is TGTGCCAGCAGTTTCGGTCTAGCGGGAGGGCCTAGAGATACGCAGTATTTT.

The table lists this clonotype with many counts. CDR3 DNA sequence: TGTGCCAGTAGTATTCCAAGGTCCCAAGCCCAGCATTTT. Protein: CASSIPRSQAQHF. The chain carries TRBV19 and TRBJ1-5, with no clear D. Trimming shortened V by 3 bases and J by 11 bases, and 14 bases separated the two germline ends. CDR1 LNHDA and CDR2 SQIVND come from the germline V gene (reference sequence). CDR3 size: 13 residues.

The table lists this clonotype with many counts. The CDR3 DNA reads TGCAGTGCTAGAGATGGGGGGGGAAGCACAGATACGCAGTATTTT. Translated: CSARDGGGSTDTQYF. This chain connects TRBV20-1 to TRBJ2-3, with 7 bases fitting TRBD2. The V gene end was trimmed by 0 bases and the J gene end by 0 bases; junction bases not matched to a gene: 3. This CDR3 has 15 residues. CDR1 and CDR2 (germline): DFQATT, SNEGSKA (reference sequence).

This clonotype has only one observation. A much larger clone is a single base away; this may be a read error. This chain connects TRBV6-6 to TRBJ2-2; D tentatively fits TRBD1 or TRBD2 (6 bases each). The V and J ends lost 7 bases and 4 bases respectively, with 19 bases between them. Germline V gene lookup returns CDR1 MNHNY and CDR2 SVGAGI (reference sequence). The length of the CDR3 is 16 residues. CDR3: CASTLMWGASTGELFF. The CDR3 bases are TGTGCCAGCACCTTGATGTGGGGGGCAAGCACCGGGGAGCTGTTTTTT.

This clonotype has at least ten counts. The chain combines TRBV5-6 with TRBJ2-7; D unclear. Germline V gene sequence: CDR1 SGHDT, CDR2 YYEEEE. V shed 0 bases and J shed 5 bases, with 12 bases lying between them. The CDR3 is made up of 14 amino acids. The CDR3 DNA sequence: TGTGCCAGCAGCTTGGGAGCGAATCTGGACGAGCAGTACTTC. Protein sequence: CASSLGANLDEQYF.

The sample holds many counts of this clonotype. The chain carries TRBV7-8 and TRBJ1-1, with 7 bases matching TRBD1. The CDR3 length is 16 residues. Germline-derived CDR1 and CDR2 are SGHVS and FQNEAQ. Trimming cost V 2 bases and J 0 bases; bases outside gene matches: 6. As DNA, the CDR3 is TGTGCCAGCAGCTTATGGGGGACAGACATGAACACTGAAGCTTTCTTT. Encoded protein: CASSLWGTDMNTEAFF.

CDR3 in amino acids: CASSRGVGRFDTEAFF. Here the CDR3 DNA reads TGTGCCAGCAGCCGCGGGGTGGGGCGGTTCGACACTGAAGCTTTCTTT. The chain links TRBV13 to TRBJ1-1; possibly TRBD1 for D (5 bases). The V gene lost 5 bases and the J gene lost 3 bases, with 19 bases spanning the gap. From germline, CDR1 is PRHDT and CDR2 FYEKMQ (reference sequence). The CDR3 runs to 16 residues.